Below are 30 T cell receptor beta chains sequenced from a single sample in a study of cytomegalovirus exposure and HLA in healthy donors. This PCR relied on a set of 60 Vbeta primers and 13 Jbeta primers. Clones were read by immunoSEQ multiplex PCR, and TCRdb kept only the in-frame ones, dropping some. This table holds 100,000 to 150,000 clones, about 85% found once. The sample taken for sequencing was PBMCs. The receptors were sampled from a man between 18 and 29 years old in good health and CMV-seropositive.

The J gene is TRBJ1-2, the V gene TRBV15, with TRBD1 identical over 8 bases. Germline V CDR1 and CDR2: LNHNV, YYDKDF (reference sequence). The CDR3 spans 14 residues. The V and J ends lost 8 bases and 5 bases, in that order; junction bases with no gene match: 10. CDR3 loop: CATAPDRDIYGYTF. The DNA for the CDR3 is TGTGCCACCGCACCGGACAGGGACATTTATGGCTACACCTTC. The full variable domain, its missing parts supplied by reference TRBV15 and TRBJ1-2, is DAMVIQNPRYQVTQFGKPVTLSCSQTLNHNVMYWYQQKSSQAPKLLFHYYDKDFNNEADTPDNFQSRRPNTSFCFLDIRSPGLGDTAMYLCATAPDRDIYGYTFGSGTRLTVV.

The rearrangement links TRBV6-1 to TRBJ2-2; D not certain. The length of the CDR3 is 12 residues. Trimming left V 2 bases short and J 4 bases short, with 2 bases between. Germline assignment: CDR1 MNHNS and CDR2 SASEGT. CDR3 amino acids: CASSELTGELFF. The CDR3 DNA reads as TGTGCCAGCAGTGAACTCACCGGGGAGCTGTTTTTT.

The V gene is TRBV19, the J gene TRBJ2-1; 8 bases match TRBD2. The ends lost 5 bases at V and 8 bases at J; junction bases unmatched: 8. The CDR3 sequence is 14 residues long. Germline assignment: CDR1 LNHDA and CDR2 SQIVND (reference sequence). The CDR3 loop is CASSPAGVLYEQFF. The CDR3 region has the DNA TGTGCCAGTAGTCCAGCGGGAGTTCTCTATGAGCAGTTCTTC. Together with reference TRBV19 and TRBJ2-1, the CDR3 gives the full variable domain: DGGITQSPKYLFRKEGQNVTLSCEQNLNHDAMYWYRQDPGQGLRLIYYSQIVNDFQKGDIAEGYSVSREKKESFPLTVTSAQKNPTAFYLCASSPAGVLYEQFFGPGTRLTVL.

This chain connects TRBV10-2 to TRBJ1-5; D is perhaps TRBD1 (5 bases). Germline V gene data show CDR1 as WSHSY and CDR2 as SAAADI. With 3 bases removed from V and 6 bases from J, the gap between germline ends came to 6 bases. The CDR3 contains 12 residues. As DNA, the CDR3 is TGCGCCAGCAGTGATAGGGGTCAGCCCCAGCATTTT. Its protein product is CASSDRGQPQHF.

This clone was seen a handful of times. V is TRBV30 and J is TRBJ1-4; D perhaps matches TRBD1 (6 bases). Germline loops: CDR1 GTSNPN, CDR2 SVGIG (reference sequence). The CDR3 spans 13 residues. The germline V and J ends were trimmed by 1 base and 8 bases, with 11 bases remaining between them. For the CDR3, the DNA is TGTGCCTGGAGTGGACAGGTGGGGGAAAAACTGTTTTTT. It encodes CAWSGQVGEKLFF.

A single count supports this clone. The V and J genes are TRBV19 and TRBJ2-1; 11 nucleotides align to TRBD1. The V segment lost 3 bases and the J segment 4 bases; nucleotides outside the gene matches: 2. Germline V gene sequence: CDR1 LNHDA, CDR2 SQIVND (reference sequence). The CDR3 has 15 amino acids. CDR3 DNA: TGTGCCAGTAGTATCGGGACAGGGGGGTACAATGAGCAGTTCTTC. This translates into CASSIGTGGYNEQFF. Using reference TRBV19 and TRBJ2-1 for the parts outside the CDR3, the full variable domain is DGGITQSPKYLFRKEGQNVTLSCEQNLNHDAMYWYRQDPGQGLRLIYYSQIVNDFQKGDIAEGYSVSREKKESFPLTVTSAQKNPTAFYLCASSIGTGGYNEQFFGPGTRLTVL.

This chain links TRBV10-2 with TRBJ2-1; tentatively, D is TRBD2 (6 bases). The ends were cut back, 3 bases at V and 4 bases at J, with 13 bases in the middle. Germline V lookup: CDR1 WSHSY, CDR2 SAAADI. This CDR3 region has 15 residues. As DNA, the CDR3 is TGCGCCAGCAGTGAACGGGAGTTGGGTTACAATGAGCAGTTCTTC. This sequence encodes CASSERELGYNEQFF.

The chain joins TRBV6-1 to TRBJ2-7; 12 bases map to TRBD2. CDR3 length equals 15 residues. Germline V gene lookup returns CDR1 MNHNS and CDR2 SASEGT. Germline trimming cut 7 bases from V and 3 bases from J; bases unmatched to any gene: 7. CDR3 amino acids: CASIQGLAGIYEQYF. CDR3 DNA sequence: TGTGCCAGCATTCAAGGACTAGCGGGAATCTACGAGCAGTACTTC.

The rearrangement uses TRBV5-5 and TRBJ1-4; 11 nucleotides agree with TRBD1. The CDR3 runs to 15 residues. V trimming: 3 bases; J trimming: 8 bases; junction bases outside the gene matches: 6. Germline V gives CDR1 SGHKS, CDR2 YYEKEE (reference sequence). CDR3 nucleotide sequence: TGTGCCAGCAGCTGGACAGGGGGCGCCCGGGAAAAACTGTTTTTT. Encoded protein: CASSWTGGAREKLFF.

V usage is TRBV5-1 and J usage is TRBJ2-5; 9 bases are shared with TRBD1. Germline CDR1 is SGHRS and CDR2 is YFSETQ. This CDR3 contains 15 residues. The junction had 4 bases not matched to a gene; V was cut back by 0 bases and J by 4 bases. The CDR3: CASSLGTGVRETQYF. The CDR3, as DNA: TGCGCCAGCAGCTTGGGGACAGGGGTACGAGAGACCCAGTACTTC.

The genes are TRBV2 and TRBJ2-2; 12 bases fit TRBD2. V lost 6 bases, J lost 7 bases, and 6 bases stayed unmatched. Germline assignment: CDR1 SNHLY and CDR2 FYNNEI. CDR3 length: 15 amino acids. In DNA, the CDR3 is TGTGCCAGCAGCGCTAGCGGGGGGGCCATCGGGGAGCTGTTTTTT. It is translated as CASSASGGAIGELFF.

The chain recombines TRBV19 with TRBJ1-3; D remains ambiguous. Deletions cut 5 bases from V and 0 bases from J, with 14 bases between. The germline V gene has CDR1 LNHDA and CDR2 SQIVND (reference sequence). The CDR3 runs 16 residues. The CDR3 sequence: CASSLSAGRSGNTIYF. For the CDR3, the DNA is TGTGCCAGTAGTCTAAGCGCCGGCCGCTCTGGAAACACCATATATTTT.

This clone turned up a few times. The chain recombines TRBV21-1 with TRBJ2-7; TRBD1, the D gene given by the table, was not confirmed from the DNA. TRBV21-1 counts as a pseudogene. This CDR3 is 16 amino acids long. CDR3 DNA: TGTGCCAGCAGCAAACGTTCCGGACAGGGCTTTTACGAGCAGTACTTC. The encoded protein is CASSKRSGQGFYEQYF.

The genes are TRBV11-2 and TRBJ2-1; tentative D call: TRBD1 (6 bases). Germline assignment: CDR1 SGHAT and CDR2 FQNNGV. The CDR3 consists of 17 residues. Trimming shortened V by 3 bases and J by 0 bases, and 15 bases separated the two germline ends. In DNA form, the CDR3 reads TGTGCCAGCAGCTTCAACACAGGGACGAGCTCCTACAATGAGCAGTTCTTC. Translating it yields CASSFNTGTSSYNEQFF.

This clone was counted a single time. The rearrangement links TRBV27 to TRBJ1-1, with D unresolved. Between the trimmed V and J ends, which lost 3 bases and 1 base, there was a span of 12 bases. The germline V gene has CDR1 MNHEY and CDR2 SMNVEV (reference sequence). This CDR3 spans 15 amino acids. CDR3 sequence reads: CASSFAGGKNTEAFF. The CDR3 bases are TGTGCCAGCAGTTTTGCTGGAGGGAAGAACACTGAAGCTTTCTTT.

This clone was recorded a few times. Other DNA sequences in the sample encode the same CDR3. The V call is TRBV5-1, the J call TRBJ2-4; 9 positions match TRBD2. Trimming took 0 bases from V and 1 from J; bases not matched to a gene: 11. The CDR3 consists of 19 residues. Per the germline V gene, CDR1 is SGHRS and CDR2 is YFSETQ. CDR3 in DNA: TGCGCCAGCAGCTTGGCCTTGGGTAGCGGGAGTCTGGCCAAAAACATTCAGTACTTC. This translates into CASSLALGSGSLAKNIQYF.

This chain links TRBV7-9 with TRBJ2-1; 15 bases fit TRBD2. CDR3 length equals 17 residues. J gave up 4 bases and V 2 bases, and 3 bases lay outside the gene matches. Germline assignment: CDR1 SEHNR and CDR2 FQNEAQ (reference sequence). CDR3 DNA sequence: TGTGCCAGCAGCTTAAGCGGGACTAGCGGGGGGTACAATGAGCAGTTCTTC. Protein: CASSLSGTSGGYNEQFF.

The J gene is TRBJ2-7, the V gene TRBV4-1, with TRBD1 matching over 9 bases. The V gene end was trimmed by 1 base and the J gene end by 2 bases; junction bases not matched to a gene: 3. This CDR3 spans 15 amino acids. Germline assignment: CDR1 MGHRA and CDR2 YSYEKL. DNA of the CDR3: TGCGCCAGCAGCCAAGTCCGGACAGGGGCCTACGAGCAGTACTTC. Its translation is CASSQVRTGAYEQYF.

The chain links TRBV4-3 to TRBJ1-2, with TRBD1 matching 12 bases. CDR1 LGHNA and CDR2 YSLEER come from the germline V gene. Trimming took 1 base from V and 7 from J; bases not matched to a gene: 4. The CDR3 sequence is 15 residues long. The CDR3 sequence: CASSQGGQGASGYTF. The DNA of the CDR3 is TGCGCCAGCAGCCAAGGGGGACAGGGGGCGAGTGGCTACACCTTC.

The gene calls are TRBV12-5 and TRBJ2-3, with TRBD2 matching 8 bases. Per germline, CDR1 LGHNT and CDR2 FRNRAP. V lost 4 bases and J lost 9; bases outside the gene matches: 9. This CDR3 contains 14 residues. CDR3: CASGSHVERETQYF. The CDR3 DNA is TGTGCTAGTGGTTCCCACGTGGAGCGGGAGACGCAGTATTTT.

The V and J genes are TRBV5-1 and TRBJ2-2; D perhaps matches TRBD1 (5 bases). Between the trimmed V and J ends, which lost 0 bases and 4 bases, there was a span of 7 bases. Germline V gene sequence: CDR1 SGHRS, CDR2 YFSETQ. CDR3 size: 14 residues. The CDR3 coding sequence is TGCGCCAGCAGCTTGGCCGACAGCACCGGGGAGCTGTTTTTT. It is translated as CASSLADSTGELFF.

As concerns this clone: Mismatch with germline at one junction end may stem from a read error. The chain carries TRBV7-7 and TRBJ2-5; 10 bases align to TRBD2. Germline assignment: CDR1 SSHAT and CDR2 FNYEAQ (reference sequence). The CDR3 consists of 15 residues. CDR3 DNA: TGTGCTAGCAGCTTATCTAGCGGGAGCTTGGAGACCCAGTACTTC. Its translation: CASSLSSGSLETQYF.

The chain recombines TRBV29-1 with TRBJ2-3; D is possibly TRBD2 (6 bases). The CDR3 is 12 amino acids. Germline V CDR1 and CDR2: SQVTM, ANQGSEA. The germline V and J ends were trimmed by 7 bases and 3 bases, with 11 bases remaining between them. CDR3 bases: TGCAGCGCCGGAGGGAGGACAGATACGCAGTATTTT. Protein product: CSAGGRTDTQYF.

The chain recombines TRBV13 with TRBJ1-1; a possible D gene is TRBD1 (5 bases). Trimming cost V 5 bases and J 11 bases, with 18 bases left between them. The CDR3 spans 13 residues. Germline CDR1 and CDR2: PRHDT and FYEKMQ (reference sequence). In DNA form, the CDR3 reads TGTGCCAGCAGCCCTTCGGCGGGGGGGAGGGCTTTCTTT. As protein: CASSPSAGGRAFF.

The genes are TRBV6-6 and TRBJ2-2, with D possibly being TRBD2 (5 bases). This CDR3 contains 13 residues. V dropped 11 bases and J dropped 6 bases, with 16 bases sitting between them. Germline values: CDR1 MNHNY, CDR2 SVGAGI (reference sequence). CDR3 in DNA: TGTGCCTCTCCCCACCCGGGGTCCGGGGAGCTGTTTTTT. Protein: CASPHPGSGELFF.

This rearrangement joins TRBV19 to TRBJ2-7; 8 nucleotides align to TRBD1. Germline CDR1 reads LNHDA; CDR2 reads SQIVND (reference sequence). This CDR3 contains 15 residues. V dropped 5 bases and J dropped 2; count of bases not matched to a gene: 8. Here the CDR3 reads CASSPRDRPTYEQYF. The CDR3 DNA reads TGTGCCAGTAGTCCGCGGGACAGGCCTACCTACGAGCAGTACTTC.

J is TRBJ2-3 and V is TRBV7-9; 13 bases fit TRBD2. This CDR3 is 16 amino acids long. Germline V gene lookup returns CDR1 SEHNR and CDR2 FQNEAQ (reference sequence). Germline trimming cut 5 bases from V and 2 bases from J; bases unmatched to any gene: 4. The CDR3: CASSPTSGGTTDTQYF. For the CDR3, the DNA is TGTGCCAGCAGCCCGACTAGCGGGGGGACCACAGATACGCAGTATTTT.

As to this clone: At one of its ends the junction is not consistent with the germline gene, which may arise from a read error. The chain recombines TRBV7-9 with TRBJ1-4; no clear D gene. This CDR3 comprises 13 residues. CDR1 is SEHNR, CDR2 FQNEAQ, per germline (reference sequence). This chain's CDR3 is CSSSTAGTGKLFF. The CDR3 DNA reads as TGTTCCAGCAGTACGGCAGGCACCGGAAAACTGTTTTTT.

This clone was seen only once. The V call is TRBV19, the J call TRBJ1-2; no clear D. Germline lookup yields CDR1 LNHDA and CDR2 SQIVND (reference sequence). The ends were cut back, 6 bases at V and 5 bases at J, with 13 bases in the middle. The CDR3 extends over 13 amino acids. CDR3 sequence reads: CASSSRREYGYTF. CDR3 DNA: TGTGCCAGTAGCAGCAGACGGGAGTATGGCTACACCTTC.

As for this clone: A read error may produce the germline difference seen at one junction end. The rearrangement links TRBV6-1 to TRBJ1-5, with D perhaps matching TRBD1 (6 bases). CDR3 length: 13 residues. The V gene's germline CDR1 is MNHNS and CDR2 SASEGT. The CDR3 DNA is TGTGCCAGCGACAAAGGGAACAGGGACCCCCGGCATTTT. Translated: CASDKGNRDPRHF.